This T cell receptor beta chain was documented in a study of T cell responses to AZD1222 COVID-19 vaccine (dated by TCRdb to the early 2020s). General notes on the study: TCR sequencing was performed for 230 to 250 trial participants, of whom about 200 were given two doses of AZD1222 and around 25 were given two doses of MenACWY control vaccine. Trial participants were enrolled into age subgroups of 18-55, 56-69 and 70-plus years, which contained roughly 140, 27 and 60 TCR-sequenced participants, respectively.

Summary of the overall study and its limitations: The 56-69-year group was small, and its depth increase did not reach significance, likely because of low power. Most participants were white British and females outnumbered males, and the authors suggested that clonal diversity may have been underestimated. A significant rise in spike-specific TCR breadth and depth was observed after two AZD1222 doses relative to day 0 and relative to MenACWY recipients. The whole spike protein was spanned by vaccine-associated CD4 TCRs, and dominant responses were seen in regions 160-218 and 743-854. Nearly half of unique spike-specific TCRs reportedly recognized epitopes outside regions mutated in the B.1.351 and B.1.1.7 variants. No day 14 peak-response samples were available, so repertoires were characterized only after the peak T cell response. Only six or seven AZD1222 recipients were SARS-CoV-2 seropositive at baseline, limiting conclusions about previously exposed vaccinees.

The CDR3 regions of human TCRbeta chains were analyzed by immunosequencing. Per the original workflow: Repertoire TCRs were checked for matches against a reference library of SARS-CoV-2-specific TCRs that had been generated using the MIRA antigen-specificity platform. Breadth meant the fraction of unique TCRs that were SARS-CoV-2-associated, whereas depth meant the fraction of total T cells that were SARS-CoV-2-associated. Using the MIRA data, each spike-specific TCR was assigned both to the spike region to which the TCR was reactive and to a CD4 or CD8 class. Log10-transformed breadth and depth values were compared by one-way ANOVA with Sidak's multiple comparisons tests. TCRdb re-hosts the immuneACCESS table, in-frame sequences only. Its copies lack some clones; in the studies checked, an unresolved V gene accounts for under half of them, and the cause for the rest is not known. That table furnishes V, J and clone size, whereas the DNA furnished D and trimming. Across this sample there are 120,000 or so clones, with roughly 82% seen only once. The leading ten clones occupy about 25% of the sample.

This clone was detected once. Its antigen is not yet known. Base quality data are lacking; no much larger clone is found one base away. The junction shows trimming of 3 bases on V and 4 bases on J, and the gene matches do not reach 11 bases of it. The germline V gene yields SGHAT for CDR1 and FQNNGV for CDR2. The CDR3 measures 16 amino acids from cysteine to phenylalanine. CDR3 DNA only is kept here, 48 bases in frame from base 1. This specimen's time point label, per the study, means: about 28 days (+/-7) after the second vaccine dose. AZD1222 recipients whose second dose came at about 4 weeks and those whose second dose came at about 12 weeks were combined into one group, since spike-specific TCR depth and breadth did not differ between the two schedules. Vaccinee samples came from UK trials COV001 and COV002, including a single-blind randomized controlled phase 2/3 trial of AZD1222 (ChAdOx1 nCoV-19) in healthy adults. For TCRbeta chain sequencing, PBMC samples from trial participants were taken at day 0 and at day 28 after the second dose.

The receptor was isolated from an adult who received the AZD1222 COVID-19 vaccine. The sample here was peripheral blood, taken 28 days after the second AZD1222 dose. Here the chain combines TRBV11-2 and TRBJ2-7, with 8 bases in between that match TRBD2. The CDR3 reads as follows: CASSFLTSRGGYEQYF. The sequenced DNA is TGTGCCAGCAGCTTTCTGACTAGCCGGGGGGGTTACGAGCAGTACTTC.